This T cell receptor (beta chain) was profiled in a study of T cell repertoires in cytomegalovirus infection. In the study overall: In the study, CMV epitopes included recently identified HLA-C-restricted and well-studied HLA-B-restricted ones. CMV infection together with matching HLA type was indicated by public TCR beta signatures. Study observations and caveats: There were carriers of CMV plus the relevant HLA, and cumulative public TCR beta family frequency identified them. The study found HLA-C-restricted CMV-specific TCR beta clonotypes dominating the ex vivo response.

About this clonotype itself: The antigen is unknown.

TCRdb passed the reads through MiXCR, listing each CDR3 protein once. Of hundreds of thousands of distinct CDR3 sequences detected, approximately 32% appear once; the ten largest clones hold 20%. The germline V gene encodes CDR1 SEHNR and CDR2 FQNEAQ (reference sequence). The length of the CDR3 is 14 residues. V was clipped by 4 bases and J by 8 bases, with 15 bases between them. The sample in question was cultured PBMCs, obtained from culture after CMV antigen stimulation. The rearrangement uses TRBV7-9 and TRBJ2-1; TRBD2 is a possible D gene (6 bases). The TCR was taken from a human donor in good health (CMV status not recorded). Some clones in this sample may be carry-over from other donors' samples. This CDR3 reads CASSSNRRADEQFF. CDR3 in DNA: TGTGCCAGCAGCTCAAACCGGAGGGCCGATGAGCAGTTCTTC. The full variable domain, with the rest looked up from reference TRBV7-9 and TRBJ2-1, is DTGVSQNPRHKITKRGQNVTFRCDPISEHNRLYWYRQTLGQGPEFLTYFQNEAQLEKSRLLSDRFSAERPKGSFSTLEIQRTEQGDSAMYLCASSSNRRADEQFFGPGTRLTVL.